These 27 T cell receptor beta chains share one sample of origin, sequenced in a study of patients and donors after allogeneic stem cell transplantation. TCRdb independently ran MiXCR on the RT-PCR reads; one entry per CDR3 protein. The data hold hundreds of thousands of distinct CDR3 sequences, with approximately 16% observed a single time. The sequencing sample was made of blood, either unsorted or a sorted T cell fraction (not recorded which). The receptor set was obtained from a human donor who was either an allogeneic HSCT recipient or a stem cell or donor lymphocyte infusion donor (not recorded which). It is not recorded whose cells these are; they may come from a transplant donor.

The chain combines TRBV11-2 with TRBJ2-1; 13 bases line up with TRBD2. The CDR3 runs to 16 residues. V lost 4 bases and J lost 10; bases outside the gene matches: 10. Germline-derived CDR1 and CDR2 are SGHAT and FQNNGV. The CDR3 coding sequence is TGTGCCAGCAGCTCACGAGAGGGACTAGCGGGAAGAGAGCAGTTCTTC. Its protein product is CASSSREGLAGREQFF.

This chain joins TRBV9 and TRBJ2-3; TRBD1 might be the D (5 bases). V was shortened by 2 bases and J by 1 base, with 8 bases between the two germline ends. Germline V lookup: CDR1 SGDLS, CDR2 YYNGEE. This CDR3 spans 14 amino acids. The CDR3 nucleotides read TGTGCCAGCAGCGTTTTAGGGGGCACAGATACGCAGTATTTT. Protein product: CASSVLGGTDTQYF.

This clonotype showed up just a few times. This chain uses TRBV24-1 with TRBJ2-1; 8 nucleotides agree with TRBD2. J lost 0 bases, V lost 4 bases, and 4 bases had no gene match. The CDR3 has 16 amino acids. Germline CDR1 reads KGHDR; CDR2 reads SFDVKD. The CDR3 here is CATSDLSGGSYNEQFF. DNA for the CDR3: TGTGCCACCAGTGACCTGAGCGGGGGCTCCTACAATGAGCAGTTCTTC.

This clonotype was counted a few times. The chain joins TRBV4-2 to TRBJ1-1; TRBD1 matches 7 bases. The CDR3 loop spans 15 amino acids. CDR1 and CDR2 (germline): LGHNA, YNFKEQ. The J segment lost 1 base and the V segment lost 1 base, leaving 3 bases of the junction unmatched. CDR3 in amino acids: CASSQGWDRNTEAFF. CDR3 bases: TGTGCCAGCAGCCAAGGGTGGGACAGGAACACTGAAGCTTTCTTT.

This clonotype was recorded a few times. The genes are TRBV15 and TRBJ2-7, with unresolved D. Germline CDR1 and CDR2: LNHNV and YYDKDF (reference sequence). V was trimmed by 5 bases and J by 0 bases, leaving 14 bases between them. This CDR3 has 15 residues. The chain's CDR3 is CATSLRPVSSYEQYF. Here the CDR3 DNA reads TGTGCCACCAGCTTACGACCCGTTAGCTCCTACGAGCAGTACTTC.

This clonotype was observed a few times. The chain joins TRBV12-5 to TRBJ1-5, with D unresolved. Trimming took 2 bases from V and 7 from J, leaving 6 bases between them. CDR3 size: 12 residues. Germline CDR1 is LGHNT and CDR2 is FRNRAP. CDR3 sequence: CASGLKGQPQHF. CDR3 bases: TGTGCTAGTGGTTTGAAGGGACAGCCCCAGCATTTT.

This clonotype showed up many times. The rearrangement links TRBV7-9 to TRBJ2-2, with a possible D match to TRBD1 (5 bases). The germline CDR1 and CDR2 sequences are SEHNR and FQNEAQ (reference sequence). The CDR3 spans 13 residues. Trimming took off 5 bases at V and 6 bases at J, with 10 bases between the two ends. The CDR3 region is CASSLGLAGELFF. In nucleotides, the CDR3 is TGTGCCAGCAGCCTGGGGCTAGCCGGGGAGCTGTTTTTT.

On this clonotype: A much larger clone is a single base away; this may be a read error. This rearrangement joins TRBV6-1 to TRBJ2-2; no clear D gene. Germline V gives CDR1 MNHNS, CDR2 SASEGT. V lost 3 bases, J lost 0 bases, and 2 bases lay in between. The CDR3 extends over 13 amino acids. CDR3 nucleotides: TGTGCCAGCAGTGAGGCGAACACCGGGGAGCTGTTTTTT. Translated: CASSEANTGELFF.

The rearrangement links TRBV11-2 to TRBJ2-3; TRBD2 agrees at 12 bases. The germline V gene has CDR1 SGHAT and CDR2 FQNNGV. With V trimmed by 6 bases and J by 6 bases, 7 bases remained unmatched. CDR3 length: 15 amino acids. CDR3 protein: CASRPLAGGSDTQYF. The CDR3, as DNA: TGTGCCAGCAGGCCACTAGCGGGGGGAAGCGATACGCAGTATTTT.

The sample holds a few counts of this clonotype. The genes are TRBV4-2 and TRBJ2-7; possibly TRBD1 for D (6 bases). CDR3 length: 13 residues. Trimming removed 3 bases at V and 3 bases at J, with 9 bases between. Germline V gene lookup returns CDR1 LGHNA and CDR2 YNFKEQ. The CDR3 DNA follows: TGTGCCAGCAGCCAGGGGGCTGGCTACGAGCAGTACTTC. This gives the protein CASSQGAGYEQYF.

In its sample, this clonotype was seen a few times. The chain joins TRBV12-3 or TRBV12-4 to TRBJ2-7, with 10 bases that match TRBD1. Trimming removed 6 bases from V and 5 bases from J; junction bases left unmatched: 13. The CDR3 loop spans 16 amino acids. The CDR3 bases are TGTGCCAGCAGCTCCGTACTGGGACAGGGGCCCAACGAGCAGTACTTC. Protein product: CASSSVLGQGPNEQYF.

In its sample, this clonotype was seen a few times. The chain combines TRBV7-9 with TRBJ2-7; D perhaps matches TRBD2 (5 bases). Germline-derived CDR1 and CDR2 are SEHNR and FQNEAQ (reference sequence). Trimming took off 4 bases at V and 7 bases at J, with 20 bases between the two ends. This CDR3 is built from 15 residues. CDR3 residues: CASSSTRAFSREQYF. Here the CDR3 DNA reads TGTGCCAGCAGCTCGACGCGGGCCTTTAGTCGGGAGCAGTACTTC.

In its sample, this clonotype was seen a few times. The chain has TRBV12-3 or TRBV12-4 and TRBJ2-7; 10 bases line up with TRBD2. The CDR3 spans 15 residues. V was pared by 6 bases and J by 2 bases, with 7 bases of the junction left unmatched. Written as DNA, the CDR3 is TGTGCCAGCAGCTTTAGCGGGGGGTCCACCTACGAGCAGTACTTC. The encoded protein is CASSFSGGSTYEQYF.

This clonotype was counted ten times or more. The chain has TRBV7-2 and TRBJ1-3; D is uncertain. The CDR3 is 16 amino acids. Trimming took off 2 bases at V and 0 bases at J, with 11 bases between the two ends. Germline V gene sequence: CDR1 SGHTA, CDR2 FQGNSA. The CDR3 DNA follows: TGTGCCAGCAGCTTAAAGGCCGCTAGCTCTGGAAACACCATATATTTT. Its protein is CASSLKAASSGNTIYF.

This clonotype was found a few times. Since a much larger clone is just one base distant, this may be a read error. V gene TRBV11-2 combines with J gene TRBJ2-5; tentatively, D is TRBD1 or TRBD2 (5 bases each). The V end lost 3 bases, the J end lost 7 bases, and 9 bases lay between the germline ends. This CDR3 region has 12 residues. CDR1 is SGHAT and CDR2 is FQNNGV in the germline V gene. The CDR3 bases are TGTGCCAGCAGCTTGAGGGGAGTGACCCAGTACTTC. It yields the protein CASSLRGVTQYF.

CDR3 sequence (DNA): TGTGCCATCAGTGAGAGAGAATATAGCAATCAGCCCCAGCATTTT. This translates into CAISEREYSNQPQHF. The chain employs TRBV10-3 and TRBJ1-5; D is ambiguous. Germline CDR1 reads ENHRY; CDR2 reads SYGVKD. The CDR3 length is 15 residues. Trimming removed 2 bases from V and 0 bases from J, with 8 bases in between.

V is TRBV20-1 and J is TRBJ2-7; 12 nucleotides match TRBD2. The CDR3 runs 14 residues. Per germline, CDR1 DFQATT and CDR2 SNEGSKA (reference sequence). The CDR3 protein is CPRSPSGGDSEQYF. The CDR3 coding sequence is TGCCCTCGATCCCCTAGCGGGGGGGATAGCGAGCAGTACTTC.

This clonotype was picked up a small number of times. The V gene is TRBV6-1, the J gene TRBJ2-5; D may be TRBD1 (5 bases). The germline V and J ends were trimmed by 7 bases and 5 bases, with 14 bases remaining between them. Germline V gene sequence: CDR1 MNHNS, CDR2 SASEGT. CDR3 size: 13 residues. The CDR3 DNA reads as TGTGCCAGCAACAGACAGAATAAGGAGACCCAGTACTTC. It specifies CASNRQNKETQYF.

This clonotype was detected a few times. This chain's CDR3 is CASSLERLWETQYF. The CDR3 bases are TGTGCCAGCAGCTTAGAGCGCCTTTGGGAGACCCAGTACTTC. V usage is TRBV11-2 and J usage is TRBJ2-5; D remains ambiguous. V dropped 0 bases and J dropped 5 bases, with 10 bases sitting between them. From germline, CDR1 is SGHAT and CDR2 FQNNGV. The length of the CDR3 is 14 residues.

This clonotype was observed a few times. The chain is built from TRBV6-2 or TRBV6-3 and TRBJ2-2; D gene ambiguous. V was pared by 5 bases and J by 7 bases, with 8 bases between. Germline V gene data show CDR1 as MNHEY and CDR2 as SVGEGT. CDR3 size: 12 residues. CDR3 in DNA: TGTGCCAGCAGTACCGCGATCGGGGAGCTGTTTTTT. Protein: CASSTAIGELFF.

This clonotype has a handful of counts. This rearrangement joins TRBV12-3 or TRBV12-4 to TRBJ1-2; 9 bases are a match to TRBD1. Unmatched junction bases numbered 8, after V lost 1 base and J lost 5 bases. The CDR3 totals 16 residues. CDR3 loop: CASSLGTGEIEYGYTF. CDR3 coding DNA: TGTGCCAGCAGTTTAGGGACAGGGGAGATAGAATATGGCTACACCTTC.

The table lists this clonotype with a few counts. V usage is TRBV14 and J usage is TRBJ2-1; 11 nucleotides line up with TRBD2. Losses at the gene ends were 3 bases for V and 6 bases for J; bases not matched to a gene: 7. Germline V gene data show CDR1 as SGHDN and CDR2 as FVKESK. The CDR3 loop spans 16 amino acids. CDR3 nucleotide sequence: TGTGCCAGCAGCCATCCCCCGGGACTAGCGGCCAATGAGCAGTTCTTC. Protein: CASSHPPGLAANEQFF.

The chain carries TRBV28 and TRBJ2-5; D remains ambiguous. This CDR3 has 13 residues. Germline lookup yields CDR1 MDHEN and CDR2 SYDVKM. Trimming removed 7 bases from V and 1 base from J, with 10 bases in between. The CDR3 sequence: CASTSDVQETQYF. The CDR3 DNA is TGTGCCAGCACCTCAGACGTCCAAGAGACCCAGTACTTC.

The V call is TRBV7-8, the J call TRBJ2-2, with D unclear. V lost 3 bases, J lost 0 bases, and 11 bases lay in between. Germline V gene sequence: CDR1 SGHVS, CDR2 FQNEAQ. The CDR3 length is 16 residues. Here the CDR3 DNA reads TGTGCCAGCAGCTTGGGAAGTATGTCGAACACCGGGGAGCTGTTTTTT. Its protein is CASSLGSMSNTGELFF.

The chain uses TRBV15 and TRBJ2-2; 14 nucleotides agree with TRBD2. CDR1 and CDR2 from the germline V gene are LNHNV and YYDKDF (reference sequence). The length of the CDR3 is 19 residues. Losses at the gene ends were 1 base for V and 1 base for J; bases not matched to a gene: 5. The CDR3 DNA is TGTGCCACCAGCAGAGCGGGACTAGCGGGAGCCAGGAACACCGGGGAGCTGTTTTTT. The encoded protein is CATSRAGLAGARNTGELFF.

J is TRBJ2-7 and V is TRBV3-1, with unresolved D. The V end was cut by 0 bases, the J end by 1 base, with 10 bases between. Germline CDR1 and CDR2: LGHDT and YNNKEL (reference sequence). This CDR3 contains 15 residues. CDR3 DNA sequence: TGTGCCAGCAGCCAAGACGTGAGCCAATCCTACGAGCAGTACTTC. This encodes CASSQDVSQSYEQYF.

This chain links TRBV12-5 with TRBJ2-7; 8 bases align to TRBD1. There are 15 residues in the CDR3. The germline gives CDR1 LGHNT, CDR2 FRNRAP. V lost 7 bases and J lost 5; bases outside the gene matches: 13. The CDR3 coding sequence is TGTGCTAGTGCCCAAGGACTGACAGGGGCCCACGAGCAGTACTTC. It yields the protein CASAQGLTGAHEQYF. The variable domain in full, with the rest retrieved from reference TRBV12-5 and TRBJ2-7, is DARVTQTPRHKVTEMGQEVTMRCQPILGHNTVFWYRQTMMQGLELLAYFRNRAPLDDSGMPKDRFSAEMPDATLATLKIQPSEPRDSAVYFCASAQGLTGAHEQYFGPGTRLTVT.